One sample yielded the 29 T cell receptor beta chains listed below, sequenced in a study of T-cell memory formation after mild COVID-19. TCRdb analysed the 5' RACE reads with MiXCR anew, one entry per CDR3 protein. The sample has 410,000 or so distinct CDR3 sequences; more than 20% are singletons. The sample consisted of PBMCs or a T cell subset sorted from them (not recorded which). The receptors derive from an adult woman who had mild COVID-19 (a few samples of this study predate the infection). Cell type and time point are not known.

The J gene is TRBJ1-1, the V gene TRBV4-1, with TRBD1 matching 8 bases. Germline loops: CDR1 MGHRA, CDR2 YSYEKL. The CDR3 totals 15 residues. J lost 6 bases, V lost 4 bases, and 10 bases had no gene match. The CDR3 sequence: CASSRQQGGNAEAFF. The CDR3 coding sequence is TGCGCCAGCAGCCGCCAACAGGGGGGCAACGCTGAAGCTTTCTTT.

There are a few counts of this clonotype. The rearrangement joins TRBV7-2 to TRBJ2-2, with D possibly TRBD1 on 6 matching bases. From germline, CDR1 is SGHTA and CDR2 FQGNSA. The V end was cut by 5 bases, the J end by 0 bases, with 16 bases between. The CDR3 runs to 17 residues. CDR3 coding DNA: TGTGCCAGCAGCACTATTTGGACAGCAGCGAACACCGGGGAGCTGTTTTTT. This codes for CASSTIWTAANTGELFF.

This clonotype was seen ten or more times. The rearrangement uses TRBV9 and TRBJ2-5; possible D gene TRBD1, 6 bases. Per the germline V gene, CDR1 is SGDLS and CDR2 is YYNGEE. The CDR3 covers 14 residues. Deletions cut 0 bases from V and 4 bases from J, with 10 bases between. CDR3 DNA: TGTGCCAGCAGCGTAGGGACAGTTAGAGAGACCCAGTACTTC. This encodes CASSVGTVRETQYF.

The rearrangement joins TRBV9 to TRBJ2-2, with unresolved D. V lost 0 bases to trimming and J lost 6 bases, with 6 bases between them. Germline V gene lookup returns CDR1 SGDLS and CDR2 YYNGEE. This CDR3 is 13 amino acids long. CDR3: CASSVEPAGELFF. The CDR3 DNA reads TGTGCCAGCAGCGTAGAGCCTGCCGGGGAGCTGTTTTTT.

This clonotype was counted a few times. The gene calls are TRBV18 and TRBJ1-2; 7 positions match TRBD1. The CDR3 is made up of 13 amino acids. The germline CDR1 and CDR2 sequences are KGHSH and LQKENI. Trimming cost V 4 bases and J 6 bases; bases outside gene matches: 5. The CDR3 reads CASSLRTGDGYTF. The CDR3 nucleotides are TGTGCCAGCTCACTCAGGACAGGTGATGGCTACACCTTC.

The chain has TRBV12-3 or TRBV12-4 and TRBJ1-1; D unresolved. This CDR3 contains 15 residues. Trimming stripped 7 bases from V and 1 base from J, with 16 bases between. The CDR3 DNA follows: TGTGCCAGCACTCAGCAGGCCTTGGGGAACACTGAAGCTTTCTTT. Protein sequence: CASTQQALGNTEAFF.

CDR3 amino acids: CASSYVGGGRNEQFF. In DNA form, the CDR3 reads TGTGCCAGCAGTTACGTTGGCGGGGGGCGAAATGAGCAGTTCTTC. V is TRBV6-5 and J is TRBJ2-1; TRBD2 aligns across 8 bases. The CDR3 runs to 15 residues. V shed 2 bases and J 7 bases; nucleotides not matched to a gene: 7. Germline V lookup: CDR1 MNHEY, CDR2 SVGAGI.

The chain links TRBV12-3 or TRBV12-4 to TRBJ2-2; D is unresolved. Trimming took 3 bases from V and 1 from J, leaving 18 bases between them. The CDR3 totals 18 residues. CDR3 coding DNA: TGTGCCAGCAGTTTTGTCCCCCGTCTGTCAGGGAACACCGGGGAGCTGTTTTTT. Residues: CASSFVPRLSGNTGELFF.

V and J are TRBV2 and TRBJ2-7, with a tentative D call TRBD2 (5 bases). This CDR3 is 15 amino acids long. With 6 bases removed from V and 3 bases from J, the gap between germline ends came to 18 bases. Germline loops: CDR1 SNHLY, CDR2 FYNNEI. CDR3 nucleotide sequence: TGTGCCAGCAGGGCCCGGACGGGAATGGACTACGAGCAGTACTTC. Its protein is CASRARTGMDYEQYF.

The sample holds one count of this clonotype. CDR3 amino acids: CASSPRSGLYGYTF. As DNA, the CDR3 is TGTGCCAGCTCACCCCGATCCGGGCTCTATGGCTACACCTTC. The genes are TRBV18 and TRBJ1-2; D not resolved. The germline V gene has CDR1 KGHSH and CDR2 LQKENI. V was trimmed by 3 bases and J by 4 bases, leaving 12 bases between them. This CDR3 spans 14 amino acids.

This sequence joins TRBV9 and TRBJ2-4; 7 bases fit TRBD1. V shed 0 bases and J 9 bases; nucleotides not matched to a gene: 6. This CDR3 has 14 amino acids. Germline V lookup: CDR1 SGDLS, CDR2 YYNGEE. CDR3 sequence reads: CASSVGGGGGIQYF. CDR3 DNA sequence: TGTGCCAGCAGCGTAGGAGGGGGCGGCGGCATTCAGTACTTC.

This clonotype has a handful of counts. The chain has TRBV5-1 and TRBJ2-5; 8 positions match TRBD2. J was trimmed by 0 bases and V by 3 bases; bases with no gene match: 4. CDR1 and CDR2 from the germline V gene are SGHRS and YFSETQ. This CDR3 spans 15 amino acids. CDR3 region: CASSWTGGYQETQYF. For the CDR3, the DNA is TGCGCCAGCAGCTGGACGGGGGGGTACCAAGAGACCCAGTACTTC.

The chain's CDR3 is CASSETGAYEQYF. The CDR3 DNA reads as TGTGCCAGCAGTGAGACAGGGGCCTACGAGCAGTACTTC. The chain links TRBV28 to TRBJ2-7; TRBD1 matches at 8 bases. Germline V CDR1 and CDR2: MDHEN, SYDVKM. The CDR3 covers 13 residues. Unmatched junction bases numbered 2, after V lost 5 bases and J lost 2 bases.

This clonotype was detected a few times. The chain couples TRBV12-5 to TRBJ2-4; no reliable D call. Germline CDR1 LGHNT, CDR2 FRNRAP. The CDR3 is made up of 13 amino acids. The V gene lost 2 bases and the J gene lost 9 bases, with 11 bases spanning the gap. The CDR3, as DNA: TGTGCTAGTGGTTTGTACCGGCCGGGCATTCAGTACTTC. Amino acid sequence: CASGLYRPGIQYF. Full variable domain (outside the CDR3, taken from reference TRBV12-5 and TRBJ2-4): DARVTQTPRHKVTEMGQEVTMRCQPILGHNTVFWYRQTMMQGLELLAYFRNRAPLDDSGMPKDRFSAEMPDATLATLKIQPSEPRDSAVYFCASGLYRPGIQYFGAGTRLSVL.

The chain joins TRBV6-5 to TRBJ1-1; D is undetermined. Trimming removed 10 bases at V and 5 bases at J, with 11 bases between. Germline V gene data show CDR1 as MNHEY and CDR2 as SVGAGI. The CDR3 length is 11 residues. The CDR3 DNA follows: TGTGCCACCGGGTCGGGGACTGAAGCTTTCTTT. This codes for CATGSGTEAFF.

This clonotype was seen more than once but under ten times. The V call is TRBV11-2, the J call TRBJ1-4; 11 bases fit TRBD1. The CDR3 runs 15 residues. V lost 5 bases, J lost 5 bases, and 4 bases stayed unmatched. Germline V CDR1 and CDR2: SGHAT, FQNNGV. CDR3 sequence: CASSPGTGGNEKLFF. In nucleotides, the CDR3 is TGTGCCAGCAGCCCAGGGACAGGGGGAAATGAAAAACTGTTTTTT.

This clonotype occurred a few times. V usage is TRBV12-3 or TRBV12-4 and J usage is TRBJ1-5; D is unresolved. The V end was cut by 6 bases, the J end by 6 bases, with 21 bases between. This CDR3 contains 16 residues. CDR3 sequence reads: CASSASGKDIGQPQHF. The DNA of the CDR3 is TGTGCCAGCAGCGCCTCCGGTAAGGATATAGGTCAGCCCCAGCATTTT.

The V call is TRBV2, the J call TRBJ1-5, with 9 bases identical to TRBD1. V shed 8 bases, J shed 2 bases, and the junction held 4 bases outside the gene matches. The CDR3 is made up of 14 amino acids. Looked up from germline, CDR1 is SNHLY and CDR2 is FYNNEI. The CDR3 DNA sequence: TGTGCCAGCGAACAGGGGGCTGGCAATCAGCCCCAGCATTTT. It codes for CASEQGAGNQPQHF.

The chain has TRBV20-1 and TRBJ1-5, with D perhaps TRBD1 (5 bases). The V gene's germline CDR1 is DFQATT and CDR2 SNEGSKA (reference sequence). V was clipped by 3 bases and J by 9 bases, with 18 bases between them. The CDR3 consists of 14 residues. The CDR3: CSARTDSQIWPQHF. CDR3 in DNA: TGCAGTGCTAGGACCGACAGTCAGATCTGGCCCCAGCATTTT.

The chain joins TRBV9 to TRBJ1-2, with 7 bases aligning to TRBD1. With 0 bases clipped from V and 8 bases from J, the junction kept 13 bases outside the gene matches. This CDR3 contains 16 residues. CDR1 is SGDLS, CDR2 YYNGEE, per germline. CDR3 DNA sequence: TGTGCCAGCAGCGTAGGCGACGGGGGACAGCTAGGGGGCTACACCTTC. Translated, it gives CASSVGDGGQLGGYTF.

The chain carries TRBV28 and TRBJ2-3; D is unclear. The CDR3 extends over 16 amino acids. The V gene lost 3 bases and the J gene lost 0 bases, with 13 bases spanning the gap. CDR1 and CDR2 (germline): MDHEN, SYDVKM. The CDR3 DNA reads as TGTGCCAGCAGTTTCTTGCGTAGTTGGAGCACAGATACGCAGTATTTT. It is translated as CASSFLRSWSTDTQYF.

The V gene is TRBV4-2, the J gene TRBJ2-1; D not resolved. The V end lost 4 bases, the J end lost 8 bases, and 12 bases lay between the germline ends. The CDR3 is 13 residues long. Germline V gene lookup returns CDR1 LGHNA and CDR2 YNFKEQ. The CDR3 reads CASSRPSSDEQFF. DNA for the CDR3: TGTGCCAGCAGCCGACCTTCCTCCGATGAGCAGTTCTTC.

This clonotype came up a few times. This chain joins TRBV29-1 and TRBJ1-3; perhaps TRBD1 as D (6 bases). Trimming stripped 7 bases from V and 2 bases from J, with 18 bases between. CDR3 size: 15 residues. Germline CDR1 SQVTM, CDR2 ANQGSEA. CDR3 DNA: TGCAGCGCCTCTCGGGTGTCAGGGGCTGGAAACACCATATATTTT. This codes for CSASRVSGAGNTIYF.

This clonotype was observed a few times. The chain uses TRBV11-2 and TRBJ2-1, with a possible D match to TRBD2 (6 bases). V was cut by 0 bases and J by 0 bases, with 12 bases left in between. The CDR3 sequence is 17 residues long. CDR1 is SGHAT and CDR2 is FQNNGV in the germline V gene. CDR3 sequence reads: CASSLERGSSSYNEQFF. The CDR3 nucleotides are TGTGCCAGCAGCTTAGAGCGGGGCTCGAGCTCCTACAATGAGCAGTTCTTC.

The chain joins TRBV6-4 to TRBJ2-3; no reliable D call. Germline-derived CDR1 and CDR2 are MRHNA and SNTAGT. The CDR3 runs to 13 residues. Trimming left V 3 bases short and J 5 bases short, with 9 bases between. CDR3 loop: CASSEGAGDTQYF. CDR3 bases: TGTGCCAGCAGTGAAGGTGCCGGAGATACGCAGTATTTT.

The chain is built from TRBV6-2 or TRBV6-3 and TRBJ1-2; D perhaps matches TRBD1 (6 bases). The CDR3 has 13 residues. V was shortened by 8 bases and J by 7 bases, with 17 bases between the two germline ends. Germline CDR1 and CDR2: MNHEY and SVGEGT. CDR3 protein: CASGSDSFGGYTF. The CDR3 nucleotides are TGTGCCAGCGGATCGGACAGTTTCGGTGGCTACACCTTC.

The J gene is TRBJ1-5, the V gene TRBV29-1; D gene ambiguous. In germline, CDR1 is SQVTM, CDR2 ANQGSEA. With 8 bases removed from V and 7 bases from J, the gap between germline ends came to 15 bases. The CDR3 spans 12 residues. The CDR3 region is CSTGSGGQPQHF. CDR3 in DNA: TGCAGCACCGGGAGTGGCGGGCAGCCCCAGCATTTT.

Points on this clonotype: An end of the junction differs from the germline gene, which may be a read error. CDR3 protein: CASNEASNTEAFF. Written as DNA, the CDR3 is TGCGCCAGCAATGAGGCTTCGAACACTGAAGCTTTCTTT. V and J are TRBV10-1 and TRBJ1-1; no definite D call. This CDR3 has 13 amino acids. Germline assignment: CDR1 WNHNN and CDR2 SYGVQD (reference sequence).

This clonotype has more than one count but fewer than ten. V usage is TRBV24-1 and J usage is TRBJ2-7; TRBD2 matches at 8 bases. Looked up from germline, CDR1 is KGHDR and CDR2 is SFDVKD. With V trimmed by 6 bases and J by 1 base, 7 bases remained unmatched. The CDR3 length is 15 residues. CDR3: CATSSGRDKSYEQYF. In DNA, the CDR3 is TGTGCCACCAGTTCCGGGAGGGACAAGTCCTACGAGCAGTACTTC.